This T cell receptor beta chain was documented in a study of blood T cell repertoires in COVID-19. Germline V gene data show CDR1 as SNHLY and CDR2 as FYNNEI. CDR3 length equals 15 residues. V gave up 5 bases and J gave up 3 bases, with 13 bases separating them. As handled by the study authors: Reference gene primer amplification in the assay estimated nucleated cell counts. TCRdb's table, derived via immunoSEQ multiplex PCR, lists solely in-frame clones and lacks some. For V, J and clone size, that table is used; D and trimming come from the DNA. The table shows around 190,000 clones, with around 86% occurring only once. Clinical history reported by participants formed the basis on which cohorts were assigned.

This clonotype originated in a woman in her forties in a cohort exposed to, infected with or recovered from COVID-19 (not recorded which). The genes are TRBV2 and TRBJ2-2, with D possibly matching TRBD2 (5 bases). The sample was PBMCs or T cells enriched from blood (not recorded which). CDR3 nucleotide sequence: TGTGCCAGCAGTAAGGAGGCCTCCTACACCGGGGAGCTGTTTTTT. This encodes CASSKEASYTGELFF. The entire variable domain, with the rest obtained from reference TRBV2 and TRBJ2-2, is as follows: EPEVTQTPSHQVTQMGQEVILRCVPISNHLYFYWYRQILGQKVEFLVSFYNNEISEKSEIFDDQFSVERPDGSNFTLKIRSTKLEDSAMYFCASSKEASYTGELFFGEGSRLTVL.